This paragraph reports one T cell receptor (beta chain). Its target is not known. The sample is drawn from a study of radiotherapy plus CTLA-4 blockade in lung cancer. TCRdb keeps only in-frame clones here, not all; method: immunoSEQ multiplex PCR. Here the sample spans fewer than 150,000 clones, 65% to 85% being singletons. Per germline, CDR1 MDHEN and CDR2 SYDVKM. V gave up 6 bases and J gave up 2 bases; unmatched junction bases: 10. The CDR3 length is 15 residues. Alongside CTLA-4 blockade with ipilimumab, patients with chemo-refractory metastatic non-small-cell lung cancer received focal radiation. The study, taken as a whole, reports: Early blood T cell clone dynamics reportedly forecast response best, with interferon-beta. Subsequent to radiotherapy plus ipilimumab, tumor-derived TCR clones underwent expansion in blood.

This material consisted of peripheral blood, taken from a patient treated with radiotherapy plus ipilimumab. The TCR was taken from a human donor with non-small cell lung cancer who had a partial response to radiotherapy plus ipilimumab. This sequence joins TRBV28 and TRBJ2-7; 7 bases line up with TRBD1. CDR3 amino acids: CASSWTGIGTYEQYF. CDR3 coding DNA: TGTGCCAGCAGCTGGACAGGAATCGGTACCTACGAGCAGTACTTC. The entire variable domain, with the rest obtained from reference TRBV28 and TRBJ2-7, is as follows: DVKVTQSSRYLVKRTGEKVFLECVQDMDHENMFWYRQDPGLGLRLIYFSYDVKMKEKGDIPEGYSVSREKKERFSLILESASTNQTSMYLCASSWTGIGTYEQYFGPGTRLTVT.